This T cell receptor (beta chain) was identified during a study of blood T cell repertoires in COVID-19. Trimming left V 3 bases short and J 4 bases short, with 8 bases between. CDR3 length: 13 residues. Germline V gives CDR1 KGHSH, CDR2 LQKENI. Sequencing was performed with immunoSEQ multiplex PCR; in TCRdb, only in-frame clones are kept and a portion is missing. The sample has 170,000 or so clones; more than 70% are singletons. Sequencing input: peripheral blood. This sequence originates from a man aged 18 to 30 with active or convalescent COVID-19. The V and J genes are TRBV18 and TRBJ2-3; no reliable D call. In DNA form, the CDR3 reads TGTGCCAGCTCACCTGCGGTCGCAGATACGCAGTATTTT. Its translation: CASSPAVADTQYF. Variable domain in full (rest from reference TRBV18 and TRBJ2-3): NAGVMQNPRHLVRRRGQEARLRCSPMKGHSHVYWYRQLPEEGLKFMVYLQKENIIDESGMPKERFSAEFPKEGPSILRIQQVVRGDSAAYFCASSPAVADTQYFGPGTRLTVL.